Shown below are 15 T cell receptor beta chains from a single sample sequenced in a study of shared clonotypes between healthy human individuals. Repertoires were generated with immunoSEQ multiplex PCR, while TCRdb's copy carries only in-frame clones and drops some. The sample lists about 2 million clones, about 95% occurring once. CD45RO-negative, CCR7-positively selected cells formed the naive CD8 fraction, excluding terminally differentiated effector memory CD45RA+ cells. Sample: naive CD8+ T cells sorted from blood. The receptors were sampled from a man aged 18 to 29 in good health.

The V call is TRBV4-1, the J call TRBJ2-5; 10 nucleotides align to TRBD2. The V gene's germline CDR1 is MGHRA and CDR2 YSYEKL. The ends lost 4 bases at V and 0 bases at J; junction bases unmatched: 8. The CDR3 sequence is 17 residues long. The CDR3 reads CASSRFLAGVDQETQYF. CDR3 nucleotide sequence: TGCGCCAGCAGCCGGTTCCTAGCGGGAGTGGACCAAGAGACCCAGTACTTC.

This chain connects TRBV7-2 to TRBJ1-6; D unresolved. V was trimmed by 2 bases and J by 3 bases, leaving 11 bases between them. The CDR3 runs 16 residues. Germline V lookup: CDR1 SGHTA, CDR2 FQGNSA. CDR3 coding DNA: TGTGCCAGCAGCTTAACTGTCCAGTACTATAATTCACCCCTCCACTTT. Its protein is CASSLTVQYYNSPLHF.

The gene calls are TRBV19 and TRBJ2-7; 8 bases fit TRBD1. Per the germline V gene, CDR1 is LNHDA and CDR2 is SQIVND (reference sequence). With 5 bases clipped from V and 3 bases from J, the junction kept 6 bases outside the gene matches. The length of the CDR3 is 14 residues. CDR3 region: CASSSGQGDYEQYF. CDR3 nucleotide sequence: TGTGCCAGTAGTTCCGGACAGGGCGACTACGAGCAGTACTTC.

The rearrangement joins TRBV5-8 to TRBJ2-7; D unresolved. From germline, CDR1 is SGHTS and CDR2 YDEGEE. This CDR3 has 15 residues. Between the trimmed V and J ends, which lost 5 bases and 4 bases, there was a span of 19 bases. CDR3: CASRYLRHLNYEQYF. The CDR3 DNA sequence: TGTGCCAGCAGGTACTTAAGGCATCTCAATTACGAGCAGTACTTC. The variable domain in full, with the rest retrieved from reference TRBV5-8 and TRBJ2-7, is EAGVTQSPTHLIKTRGQQATLRCSPISGHTSVYWYQQALGLGLQFLLWYDEGEERNRGNFPPRFSGRQFPNYSSELNVNALELEDSALYLCASRYLRHLNYEQYFGPGTRLTVT.

This clone was recorded once. The J gene is TRBJ2-2, the V gene TRBV4-1, with TRBD2 as a possible D gene (5 bases). Germline CDR1 reads MGHRA; CDR2 reads YSYEKL. Trimming removed 0 bases at V and 4 bases at J, with 9 bases between. This CDR3 has 15 amino acids. In DNA, the CDR3 is TGCGCCAGCAGCCAAGAACTAGTGAGCACCGGGGAGCTGTTTTTT. It is translated as CASSQELVSTGELFF.

The genes are TRBV30 and TRBJ2-5; D may be TRBD2 (6 bases). Gene TRBJ2-7 matches the end of the DNA better, so the J call may be wrong. The CDR3 extends over 13 amino acids. Germline CDR1 and CDR2: GTSNPN and SVGIG (reference sequence). The CDR3 spells CAWSSGSSYEQYF. The CDR3 DNA reads TGTGCCTGGAGTTCCGGGAGCTCCTACGAGCAGTACTTC.

The chain uses TRBV7-9 and TRBJ2-4; TRBD2 is a possible D gene (6 bases). V dropped 3 bases and J dropped 5 bases, with 17 bases sitting between them. The germline V gene has CDR1 SEHNR and CDR2 FQNEAQ (reference sequence). The CDR3 loop spans 16 amino acids. Written as DNA, the CDR3 is TGTGCCAGCAGCTTTAGCGAGGGGAGGATTGAAAACATTCAGTACTTC. Protein product: CASSFSEGRIENIQYF.

The gene calls are TRBV30 and TRBJ1-2, with D possibly TRBD1 on 5 matching bases. Germline loops: CDR1 GTSNPN, CDR2 SVGIG (reference sequence). The CDR3 is made up of 12 amino acids. Trimming took 2 bases from V and 5 from J, leaving 9 bases between them. DNA for the CDR3: TGTGCCTGGAGTCTAGCAGGGTATGGCTACACCTTC. Residues: CAWSLAGYGYTF.

With regard to this clone: Other DNA sequences in this sample translate to the same CDR3. This chain uses TRBV27 with TRBJ1-5, with a tentative D call TRBD1 (6 bases). The V gene's germline CDR1 is MNHEY and CDR2 SMNVEV (reference sequence). V dropped 4 bases and J dropped 1 base, with 8 bases sitting between them. The CDR3 contains 14 residues. CDR3 in amino acids: CASSYRDSNQPQHF. CDR3 coding DNA: TGTGCCAGCAGTTACAGGGACAGCAATCAGCCCCAGCATTTT.

The J gene is TRBJ2-5, the V gene TRBV30, with D possibly TRBD1 on 6 matching bases. The V gene lost 3 bases and the J gene lost 0 bases, with 11 bases spanning the gap. The germline V gene has CDR1 GTSNPN and CDR2 SVGIG (reference sequence). CDR3 length: 14 residues. This CDR3 is CAWREDSNQETQYF. The CDR3 DNA is TGTGCCTGGAGAGAGGACAGCAACCAAGAGACCCAGTACTTC.

This chain joins TRBV7-8 and TRBJ2-1; 9 bases map to TRBD1. The J segment lost 1 base and the V segment lost 7 bases, leaving 11 bases of the junction unmatched. The CDR3 runs 17 residues. The V gene's germline CDR1 is SGHVS and CDR2 FQNEAQ. DNA of the CDR3: TGTGCCAGCAACTTCGGGGACAGGGAAGGGTCCTACAATGAGCAGTTCTTC. It codes for CASNFGDREGSYNEQFF.

This clone was recorded once. The chain joins TRBV4-1 to TRBJ2-1; 9 bases fit TRBD2. From germline, CDR1 is MGHRA and CDR2 YSYEKL. V lost 1 base to trimming and J lost 2 bases; unmatched junction nucleotides: 6. The length of the CDR3 is 17 residues. The CDR3 protein is CASSQVRLAGTYNEQFF. In DNA, the CDR3 is TGCGCCAGCAGCCAAGTTCGGCTAGCGGGAACCTACAATGAGCAGTTCTTC.

V and J are TRBV6-5 and TRBJ2-3; a possible D gene is TRBD1 (5 bases). Germline-derived CDR1 and CDR2 are MNHEY and SVGAGI. The V end was cut by 0 bases, the J end by 3 bases, with 13 bases between. CDR3 size: 16 residues. The CDR3 DNA follows: TGTGCCAGCAGTTACTCAATCGACAGCCTAACAGATACGCAGTATTTT. Translated: CASSYSIDSLTDTQYF.

V usage is TRBV7-6 and J usage is TRBJ2-7; no reliable D call. Germline V gives CDR1 SGHVS, CDR2 FNYEAQ. This CDR3 has 15 residues. Trimming cost V 1 base and J 2 bases, with 12 bases left between them. Here the CDR3 DNA reads TGTGCCAGCAGCTTAGGCAGCCACCCCACCTACGAGCAGTACTTC. This translates into CASSLGSHPTYEQYF.

The DNA of the CDR3 is TGTGCCAGCAGTTTAGCAGGGGAGGCAGATACGCAGTATTTT. Its protein is CASSLAGEADTQYF. V is TRBV28 and J is TRBJ2-3; D could derive from TRBD1 or TRBD2 (6 bases each). Germline assignment: CDR1 MDHEN and CDR2 SYDVKM. The V and J ends lost 2 bases and 4 bases respectively, with 10 bases between them. This CDR3 has 14 amino acids. Based on the CDR3 plus reference TRBV28 and TRBJ2-3, the full variable domain is DVKVTQSSRYLVKRTGEKVFLECVQDMDHENMFWYRQDPGLGLRLIYFSYDVKMKEKGDIPEGYSVSREKKERFSLILESASTNQTSMYLCASSLAGEADTQYFGPGTRLTVL.